The following is a T cell receptor (beta chain) sequence with its context. The specificity of this receptor is unknown. It has no much larger one-base neighbor in the sample; base qualities were not kept. The data were obtained in a study of T cell responses to AZD1222 COVID-19 vaccine (dated by TCRdb to the early 2020s). Regarding the research as a whole: A total of 233 trial participants underwent TCR sequencing, of whom about 210 had received two doses of AZD1222 and roughly 26 had received two doses of the MenACWY control vaccine. Trial participants were enrolled into age subgroups of 18-55, 56-69 and 70-plus years, which contained roughly 150, 30 and 60 TCR-sequenced participants, respectively.

The sample's time point label, in plain terms: about 28 days (+/-7) after the second vaccine dose. Because spike-specific TCR depth and breadth did not differ between the two schedules, AZD1222 recipients who got a second dose at roughly 4 weeks were pooled with those who got a second dose at roughly 12 weeks. Samples from vaccinated people were obtained from the UK trials COV001 and COV002, which included a single-blind randomized controlled phase 2/3 trial of AZD1222 (ChAdOx1 nCoV-19) in healthy adults. For TCRbeta chain sequencing, PBMC samples were collected from trial participants at day 0 and at day 28 after the second dose. The CDR3 regions of human TCRbeta chains were analyzed by immunosequencing. The original methods were these. Repertoire TCRs were checked for matches against a reference library of SARS-CoV-2-specific TCRs that had been generated using the MIRA antigen-specificity platform. Breadth meant the fraction of unique TCRs that were SARS-CoV-2-associated, whereas depth meant the fraction of total T cells that were SARS-CoV-2-associated. Each spike-specific TCR was assigned to its reactive spike region and to a CD4 or CD8 class using the MIRA data. Log10-transformed breadth and depth values were compared by one-way ANOVA with Sidak's multiple comparisons tests. TCRdb mirrors the immuneACCESS table, restricted to in-frame sequences. Some clones are absent from its copies; in checked studies, under half trace to an unresolved V gene, and the reason for the others is unknown. That table furnishes V, J and clone size, whereas the DNA furnished D and trimming. This sample has around 110,000 clones in its table, and about 89% of those were observed once. About 6.8% of the sample comes from the top ten.

The paper as a whole reports these results and caveats: No day 14 peak-response samples were available, so repertoires were characterized only after the peak T cell response. Epitopes outside the regions mutated in the B.1.351 and B.1.1.7 variants were reportedly recognized by nearly half of the unique spike-specific TCRs. Only a handful of AZD1222 recipients were SARS-CoV-2 seropositive at baseline, limiting conclusions about previously exposed vaccinees. In the small 56-69-year group, the increase in depth fell short of significance, most likely because of low power. A significant rise in spike-specific TCR breadth and depth was observed after two AZD1222 doses relative to day 0 and relative to MenACWY recipients. Most participants were white British and females outnumbered males, and the authors suggested that clonal diversity may have been underestimated. CD4 TCRs associated with the vaccine covered the entire spike protein, and the dominant responses were in regions 160-218 and 743-854.

The CDR3 contains 15 residues, cysteine and phenylalanine counted. The entry retains the CDR3 DNA only, 45 bases that are in frame from base 1. The germline V gene provides CDR1 SGHDN and CDR2 FVKESK. Deletion took 0 bases off V and 8 bases off J, with a span of 14 bases between the germline ends. The sequence links TRBV14 to TRBJ2-1, with no reliable assignment of the D segment. This receptor was identified in an adult who received the AZD1222 COVID-19 vaccine. The sequencing here drew on peripheral blood, taken 28 days after the second AZD1222 dose. The nucleotide sequence is TGTGCCAGCAGCCAAGAGCCCGCCGGTAGGTATGAGCAGTTCTTC. It codes for CASSQEPAGRYEQFF.